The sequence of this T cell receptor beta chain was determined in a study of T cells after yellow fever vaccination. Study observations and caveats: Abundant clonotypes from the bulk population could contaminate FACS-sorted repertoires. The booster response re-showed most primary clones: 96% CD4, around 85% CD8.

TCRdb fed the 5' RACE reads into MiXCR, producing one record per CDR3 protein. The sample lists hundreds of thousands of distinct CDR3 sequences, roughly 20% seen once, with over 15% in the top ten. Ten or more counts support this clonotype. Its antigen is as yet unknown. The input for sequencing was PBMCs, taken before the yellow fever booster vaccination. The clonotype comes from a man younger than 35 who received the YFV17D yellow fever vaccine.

The CDR3 DNA follows: TGTGCCAGCAGCTTGGGGGACAGGGGACGGCAGCCCCAGCATTTT. As protein: CASSLGDRGRQPQHF. This rearrangement joins TRBV5-5 to TRBJ1-5; 10 bases agree with TRBD1. Germline loops: CDR1 SGHKS, CDR2 YYEKEE (reference sequence). Unmatched junction bases numbered 4, after V lost 0 bases and J lost 7 bases. The CDR3 contains 15 residues.